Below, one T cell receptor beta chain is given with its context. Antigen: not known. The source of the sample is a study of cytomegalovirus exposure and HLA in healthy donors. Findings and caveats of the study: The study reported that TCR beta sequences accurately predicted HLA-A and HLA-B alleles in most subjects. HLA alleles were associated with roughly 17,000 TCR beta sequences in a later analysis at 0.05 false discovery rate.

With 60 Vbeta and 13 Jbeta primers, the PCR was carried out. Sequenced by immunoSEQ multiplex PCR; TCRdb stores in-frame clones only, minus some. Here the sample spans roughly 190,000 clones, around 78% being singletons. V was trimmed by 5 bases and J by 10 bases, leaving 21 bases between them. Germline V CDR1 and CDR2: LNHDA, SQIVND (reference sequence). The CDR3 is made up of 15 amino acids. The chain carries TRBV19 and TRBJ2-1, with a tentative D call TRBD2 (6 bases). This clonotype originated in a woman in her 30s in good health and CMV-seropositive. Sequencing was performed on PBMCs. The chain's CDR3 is CASSAGTPMKREQFF. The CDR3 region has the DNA TGTGCCAGTAGTGCCGGGACTCCAATGAAAAGGGAGCAGTTCTTC.